Each of the 29 T cell receptor beta chains below was sequenced from the same sample in a study of T cell responses to AZD1222 COVID-19 vaccine. Sequencing was performed with immunoSEQ multiplex PCR; in TCRdb, only in-frame clones are kept and a portion is missing. This table holds 50,000 to 85,000 clones, 70% to 80% found once. The sample was peripheral blood, taken on day 0 of MenACWY control vaccination. The receptors stem from an adult in good health.

This clone was counted a single time. The chain is built from TRBV7-2 and TRBJ2-1; TRBD2 might be the D (6 bases). Germline V gene lookup returns CDR1 SGHTA and CDR2 FQGNSA. The V gene lost 5 bases and the J gene lost 8 bases, with 10 bases spanning the gap. The CDR3 extends over 12 amino acids. CDR3 residues: CASSVGLHEQFF. For the CDR3, the DNA is TGTGCCAGCAGCGTCGGACTACATGAGCAGTTCTTC. Filled out from reference TRBV7-2 and TRBJ2-1, the complete variable domain reads GAGVSQSPSNKVTEKGKDVELRCDPISGHTALYWYRQSLGQGLEFLIYFQGNSAPDKSGLPSDRFSAERTGGSVSTLTIQRTQQEDSAVYLCASSVGLHEQFFGPGTRLTVL.

The chain couples TRBV7-9 to TRBJ1-1, with TRBD1 matching over 7 bases. The CDR3 extends over 14 amino acids. The germline V gene encodes CDR1 SEHNR and CDR2 FQNEAQ (reference sequence). The V and J ends lost 1 base and 5 bases, in that order; junction bases with no gene match: 4. The CDR3 nucleotides are TGTGCCAGCAGCTTAGACAGGGGACTGACTGAAGCTTTCTTT. It specifies CASSLDRGLTEAFF.

The chain combines TRBV28 with TRBJ2-3; D not resolved. Germline assignment: CDR1 MDHEN and CDR2 SYDVKM. This CDR3 region has 13 residues. V was cut by 7 bases and J by 1 base, with 9 bases left in between. As DNA, the CDR3 is TGTGCCAGCAACCGGTGGGGCACAGATACGCAGTATTTT. Its translation: CASNRWGTDTQYF. Variable domain in full (rest from reference TRBV28 and TRBJ2-3): DVKVTQSSRYLVKRTGEKVFLECVQDMDHENMFWYRQDPGLGLRLIYFSYDVKMKEKGDIPEGYSVSREKKERFSLILESASTNQTSMYLCASNRWGTDTQYFGPGTRLTVL.

CDR3 residues: CATSSRQNQPQHF. The CDR3 region has the DNA TGTGCCACCAGCAGCAGACAGAATCAGCCCCAGCATTTT. The V and J genes are TRBV15 and TRBJ1-5; a possible D gene is TRBD1 (5 bases). CDR3 length: 13 residues. Germline V gives CDR1 LNHNV, CDR2 YYDKDF (reference sequence). V was cut by 3 bases and J by 4 bases, with 7 bases left in between.

The genes are TRBV6-5 and TRBJ2-1; 12 bases agree with TRBD2. Trimming at V came to 8 bases and at J to 9 bases, leaving 5 bases not matched to a gene. This CDR3 region has 13 residues. The germline V gene has CDR1 MNHEY and CDR2 SVGAGI. The CDR3 DNA reads TGTGCCAGCTCGACTAGCGGGAGTTTTGAGCAGTTCTTC. The encoded protein is CASSTSGSFEQFF.

J is TRBJ2-7 and V is TRBV7-8; no definite D call. Trimming stripped 3 bases from V and 0 bases from J, with 12 bases between. Germline CDR1 is SGHVS and CDR2 is FQNEAQ. CDR3 size: 15 residues. CDR3 in DNA: TGTGCCAGCAGCTTGTTCCCTATATACTCCTACGAGCAGTACTTC. Translation: CASSLFPIYSYEQYF.

In regard to this clone: Other DNA sequences in this specimen translate into the identical CDR3. The DNA for the CDR3 is TGTGCCAGCAGTTTGGGGACTAGCGGGAGGGGAGAGCAGTTCTTC. As protein: CASSLGTSGRGEQFF. The V gene is TRBV27, the J gene TRBJ2-1, with 16 bases that match TRBD2. Trimming at V came to 3 bases and at J to 10 bases, leaving 3 bases not matched to a gene. The length of the CDR3 is 15 residues. Germline-derived CDR1 and CDR2 are MNHEY and SMNVEV (reference sequence).

The J gene is TRBJ1-5, the V gene TRBV6-5; possibly TRBD1 for D (6 bases). Trimming stripped 5 bases from V and 1 base from J, with 12 bases between. This CDR3 region has 15 residues. Germline values: CDR1 MNHEY, CDR2 SVGAGI. The CDR3 DNA sequence: TGTGCCAGCAGTACCTCTCAGGGGAGCAATCAGCCCCAGCATTTT. Protein product: CASSTSQGSNQPQHF.

V gene TRBV30 combines with J gene TRBJ1-1, with 8 bases identical to TRBD1. Trimming at V came to 3 bases and at J to 5 bases, leaving 11 bases not matched to a gene. The CDR3 contains 15 residues. Per germline, CDR1 GTSNPN and CDR2 SVGIG (reference sequence). CDR3 nucleotide sequence: TGTGCCTGGAGAACCCAGGGGGCAGGGAGGACTGAAGCTTTCTTT. Protein product: CAWRTQGAGRTEAFF.

This chain's CDR3 is CASTPGPYEQYF. The CDR3 DNA is TGTGCCAGTACACCGGGTCCGTACGAGCAGTACTTC. The chain recombines TRBV2 with TRBJ2-7; D is unclear. Germline values: CDR1 SNHLY, CDR2 FYNNEI. The CDR3 is made up of 12 amino acids. V shed 9 bases and J shed 4 bases, with 13 bases lying between them.

The rearrangement links TRBV19 to TRBJ1-2; no firm D call. The V end lost 5 bases, the J end lost 0 bases, and 7 bases lay between the germline ends. This CDR3 has 13 residues. The germline CDR1 and CDR2 sequences are LNHDA and SQIVND (reference sequence). CDR3 DNA sequence: TGTGCCAGTAGTGTCGGCTCTAACTATGGCTACACCTTC. It codes for CASSVGSNYGYTF.

CDR3 sequence reads: CASSFPLTDTQYF. The CDR3 nucleotides read TGTGCCAGCAGTTTCCCCCTCACAGATACGCAGTATTTT. This chain links TRBV28 with TRBJ2-3, with D hard to call. V lost 3 bases and J lost 2, with 6 bases in between. The CDR3 loop spans 13 amino acids. Germline V lookup: CDR1 MDHEN, CDR2 SYDVKM.

The chain carries TRBV25-1 and TRBJ1-6; a possible D gene is TRBD1 (5 bases). In germline, CDR1 is MGHDK, CDR2 SYGVNS. The V end was cut by 1 base, the J end by 10 bases, with 14 bases between. This CDR3 comprises 15 residues. CDR3 residues: CASSESGRENSPLHF. The CDR3 coding sequence is TGTGCCAGCAGTGAATCCGGCAGGGAGAACTCACCCCTCCACTTT.

The chain combines TRBV5-8 with TRBJ1-5; D unresolved. The CDR3 sequence is 15 residues long. The germline CDR1 and CDR2 sequences are SGHTS and YDEGEE. The V end was cut by 4 bases, the J end by 0 bases, with 11 bases between. DNA of the CDR3: TGTGCCAGCAGCGTAGGTACAGCTAGCAATCAGCCCCAGCATTTT. This encodes CASSVGTASNQPQHF.

This chain uses TRBV27 with TRBJ2-1, with TRBD2 identical over 12 bases. V was clipped by 0 bases and J by 0 bases; unmatched bases: 12. The CDR3 spans 21 residues. The germline V gene encodes CDR1 MNHEY and CDR2 SMNVEV (reference sequence). The CDR3 reads CASSLSGLGLAGHPSYNEQFF. In nucleotides, the CDR3 is TGTGCCAGCAGTTTATCAGGGCTGGGACTAGCGGGTCACCCCTCCTACAATGAGCAGTTCTTC.

This sequence joins TRBV3-1 (or the pseudogene TRBV3-2) and TRBJ1-5; D call uncertain. The V gene lost 4 bases and the J gene lost 2 bases, with 3 bases spanning the gap. CDR1 is LGHDT, CDR2 YNNKEL, per germline (reference sequence). The CDR3 is 12 residues long. As DNA, the CDR3 is TGTGCCAGCAGCCGAGGCAATCAGCCCCAGCATTTT. As protein: CASSRGNQPQHF.

The chain uses TRBV5-5 and TRBJ1-1; possible D gene TRBD1, 5 bases. This CDR3 has 15 amino acids. Per the germline V gene, CDR1 is SGHKS and CDR2 is YYEKEE (reference sequence). V gave up 0 bases and J gave up 7 bases, with 16 bases separating them. CDR3: CASSLEGARSFEAFF. The CDR3 region has the DNA TGTGCCAGCAGCTTGGAAGGGGCCAGGTCTTTTGAAGCTTTCTTT. Drawing the rest from reference TRBV5-5 and TRBJ1-1, the complete variable domain is DAGVTQSPTHLIKTRGQQVTLRCSPISGHKSVSWYQQVLGQGPQFIFQYYEKEERGRGNFPDRFSARQFPNYSSELNVNALLLGDSALYLCASSLEGARSFEAFFGQGTRLTVV.

The chain combines TRBV28 with TRBJ1-1; D is uncertain. Germline CDR1 and CDR2: MDHEN and SYDVKM. Between the trimmed V and J ends, which lost 3 bases and 5 bases, there was a span of 13 bases. This CDR3 has 14 residues. The CDR3 region has the DNA TGTGCCAGCAGTTTGTTGGGAGTTAGGACTGAAGCTTTCTTT. Its protein product is CASSLLGVRTEAFF.

V and J are TRBV11-2 and TRBJ2-3; D possibly corresponds to TRBD2 (5 bases). The germline CDR1 and CDR2 sequences are SGHAT and FQNNGV. V was shortened by 5 bases and J by 2 bases, with 17 bases between the two germline ends. The length of the CDR3 is 16 residues. The CDR3 protein is CASSRSPGIFTDTQYF. CDR3 DNA sequence: TGTGCCAGCAGCCGATCCCCGGGAATTTTCACAGATACGCAGTATTTT.

V and J are TRBV6-5 and TRBJ2-1; D is ambiguous. The V gene's germline CDR1 is MNHEY and CDR2 SVGAGI. CDR3 length equals 13 residues. V lost 6 bases to trimming and J lost 8 bases, with 14 bases between them. The CDR3 sequence: CASSHYTGDEQFF. CDR3 in DNA: TGTGCCAGCAGCCACTATACGGGCGATGAGCAGTTCTTC.

The chain is built from TRBV2 and TRBJ1-5, with D perhaps TRBD1 (5 bases). The CDR3 is 13 amino acids. Trimming stripped 4 bases from V and 5 bases from J, with 9 bases between. Per the germline V gene, CDR1 is SNHLY and CDR2 is FYNNEI. This chain's CDR3 is CASSGRGDQPQHF. CDR3 bases: TGTGCCAGCAGTGGTAGAGGGGATCAGCCCCAGCATTTT.

In its sample, this clone was seen a few times. V is TRBV5-1 and J is TRBJ1-3, with TRBD1 identical over 9 bases. J lost 8 bases, V lost 4 bases, and 7 bases had no gene match. CDR1 SGHRS and CDR2 YFSETQ come from the germline V gene. The CDR3 has 14 residues. The CDR3 here is CASSRTGVEDTIYF. In DNA, the CDR3 is TGCGCCAGCAGCCGGACAGGGGTAGAAGACACCATATATTTT.

The rearrangement links TRBV18 to TRBJ1-1; D call uncertain. V gave up 3 bases and J gave up 5 bases, with 22 bases separating them. CDR3 size: 17 residues. Germline assignment: CDR1 KGHSH and CDR2 LQKENI. Here the CDR3 reads CASSPLPGYRRSTEAFF. The CDR3 coding sequence is TGTGCCAGCTCACCCCTGCCTGGCTATCGTAGGAGTACTGAAGCTTTCTTT.

The V call is TRBV19, the J call TRBJ2-3, with unresolved D. Germline V gene lookup returns CDR1 LNHDA and CDR2 SQIVND (reference sequence). This CDR3 is 13 amino acids long. With 7 bases removed from V and 2 bases from J, the gap between germline ends came to 10 bases. The CDR3 loop is CASTDGPTDTQYF. The CDR3 region has the DNA TGTGCCAGTACGGACGGACCCACAGATACGCAGTATTTT.

The chain has TRBV6-2 or TRBV6-3 and TRBJ2-7; 8 nucleotides align to TRBD1. The CDR3 has 14 amino acids. Germline V gene lookup returns CDR1 MNHEY and CDR2 SVGEGT. V dropped 4 bases and J dropped 7; count of bases not matched to a gene: 9. The CDR3 is CASSLDRVVREQYF. The CDR3 DNA is TGTGCCAGCAGTTTGGACAGGGTCGTGAGGGAGCAGTACTTC.

This clone was seen a handful of times. This chain connects TRBV4-1 to TRBJ1-6; D is unclear. This CDR3 is 16 amino acids long. Germline V gene data show CDR1 as MGHRA and CDR2 as YSYEKL. V was trimmed by 1 base and J by 6 bases, leaving 13 bases between them. The CDR3 DNA is TGCGCCAGCAGCCAAGGAGGAGGGCCGGGTAATTCACCCCTCCACTTT. Translating gives CASSQGGGPGNSPLHF.

Concerning this clone: Germline is not matched at one junction end, which may reflect a read error. This sequence joins TRBV19 and TRBJ2-3, with 8 bases fitting TRBD2. There are 15 residues in the CDR3. CDR1 is LNHDA, CDR2 SQIVND, per germline (reference sequence). The CDR3 DNA follows: TGTTCCAGTAGTATTAACCTAGCGGGTACAGATACGCAGTATTTT. Residues: CSSSINLAGTDTQYF.

The chain uses TRBV28 and TRBJ2-7; D gene ambiguous. Germline V gives CDR1 MDHEN, CDR2 SYDVKM. V dropped 5 bases and J dropped 2 bases, with 13 bases sitting between them. This CDR3 is 14 amino acids long. The CDR3 spells CASSPYIIPYEQYF. The CDR3 DNA is TGTGCCAGCAGTCCCTATATAATTCCCTACGAGCAGTACTTC.

The chain couples TRBV6-1 to TRBJ2-5; TRBD1 or TRBD2 may be the D gene (7 bases each). V was trimmed by 0 bases and J by 4 bases, leaving 15 bases between them. CDR3 length: 16 residues. Germline lookup yields CDR1 MNHNS and CDR2 SASEGT. The CDR3 nucleotides read TGTGCCAGCAGTGAAGCTGCAGGGGGGGGTGCAGAGACCCAGTACTTC. Its translation is CASSEAAGGGAETQYF.